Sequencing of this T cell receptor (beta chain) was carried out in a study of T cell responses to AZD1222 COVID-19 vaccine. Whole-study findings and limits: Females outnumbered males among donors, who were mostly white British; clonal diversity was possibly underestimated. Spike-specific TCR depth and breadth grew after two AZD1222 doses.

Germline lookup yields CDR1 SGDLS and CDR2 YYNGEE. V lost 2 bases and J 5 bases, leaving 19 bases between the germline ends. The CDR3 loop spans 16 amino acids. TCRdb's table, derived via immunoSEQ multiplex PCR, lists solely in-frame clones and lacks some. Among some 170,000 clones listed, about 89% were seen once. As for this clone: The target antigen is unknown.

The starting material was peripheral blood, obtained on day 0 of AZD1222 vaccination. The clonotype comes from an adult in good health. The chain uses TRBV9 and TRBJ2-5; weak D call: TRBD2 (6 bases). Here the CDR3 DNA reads TGTGCCAGCAGCGTCGGAGGACTACAACTGGGGGAGACCCAGTACTTC. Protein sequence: CASSVGGLQLGETQYF.